This TCR beta chain was captured in a study of blood T cell repertoires in COVID-19. Across the study: Specimens from acute and convalescent COVID-19 originated in the United States, Italy and Spain. The analysed material was cDNA or gDNA that came from T cells, B-cell-depleted T cells, or PBMCs.

CDR1 is MNHNY and CDR2 is SVGAGI in the germline V gene (reference sequence). The CDR3 is 16 residues long. The V end lost 2 bases, the J end lost 4 bases, and 16 bases lay between the germline ends. Original processing methods: Scientists estimated how many nucleated cells there were by amplifying reference gene primers. Libraries were prepared by immunoSEQ multiplex PCR; TCRdb keeps only in-frame clonotypes and omits some of them. That table supplies the V and J calls and clone size; D and trimming were determined from the DNA. The sample consists of approximately 300,000 clones, around 87% of them appearing once.

This sequence joins TRBV6-6 and TRBJ2-3, with D possibly TRBD1 on 6 matching bases. The sequence came from a woman aged 50 to 60 with active or convalescent COVID-19. What was sequenced was peripheral blood. Here the CDR3 DNA reads TGTGCCAGCAGTTACGGTCTCCGGACAGCGGCAGATACGCAGTATTTT. This encodes CASSYGLRTAADTQYF.